This entry concerns a single T cell receptor beta chain. Its specificity is unknown. Germline assignment: CDR1 SGHNT and CDR2 YENEEA. The ends were cut back, 1 base at V and 7 bases at J, with 14 bases in the middle. This CDR3 comprises 14 residues. These data are taken from a study of cytomegalovirus exposure and HLA in healthy donors. Whole-study results and caveats: Accounts indicate the classifier identified cytomegalovirus status with strong specificity and sensitivity. A later analysis linked a missense variant in DCLRE1C to the trimming of TCR beta V and J genes. The study designated some 180 TCR beta chains cytomegalovirus-associated.

The PCR made use of 60 Vbeta and 13 Jbeta primers. Using immunoSEQ multiplex PCR, the repertoire was profiled, and TCRdb retains in-frame clones only, with some absent. The repertoire holds 130,000 or so clones, with about 72% as singletons. The receptor's source is a female donor in good health and CMV-seronegative. Sequences were obtained from PBMCs. The chain joins TRBV11-3 to TRBJ2-7; the D gene is possibly TRBD2 (6 bases). The chain's CDR3 is CASSLARDSGEQYF. CDR3 sequence (DNA): TGTGCCAGCAGCTTAGCACGGGACTCGGGGGAGCAGTACTTC.